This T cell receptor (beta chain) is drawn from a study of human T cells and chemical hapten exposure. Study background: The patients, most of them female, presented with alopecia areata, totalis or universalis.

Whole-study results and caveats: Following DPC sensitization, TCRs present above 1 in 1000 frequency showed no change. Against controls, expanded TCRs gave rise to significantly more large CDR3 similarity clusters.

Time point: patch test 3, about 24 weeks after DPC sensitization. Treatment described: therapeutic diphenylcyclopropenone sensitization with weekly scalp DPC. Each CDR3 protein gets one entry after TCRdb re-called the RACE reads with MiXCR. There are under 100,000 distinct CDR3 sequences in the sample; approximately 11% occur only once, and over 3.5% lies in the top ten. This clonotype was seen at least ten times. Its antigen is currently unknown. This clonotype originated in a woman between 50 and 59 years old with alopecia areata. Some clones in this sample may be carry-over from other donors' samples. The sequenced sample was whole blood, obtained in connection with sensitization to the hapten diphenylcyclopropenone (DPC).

The CDR3 nucleotides are TGTGCCAGCAGCTTAACAACGAACACTGAAGCTTTCTTT. Protein: CASSLTTNTEAFF. V usage is TRBV11-3 and J usage is TRBJ1-1; D remains ambiguous. V was cut by 2 bases and J by 1 base, with 5 bases left in between. Looked up from germline, CDR1 is SGHNT and CDR2 is YENEEA. This CDR3 contains 13 residues. The complete variable domain, with remaining parts taken from reference TRBV11-3 and TRBJ1-1, reads EAGVVQSPRYKIIEKKQPVAFWCNPISGHNTLYWYLQNLGQGPELLIRYENEEAVDDSQLPKDRFSAERLKGVDSTLKIQPAELGDSAVYLCASSLTTNTEAFFGQGTRLTVV.